The 13 T cell receptor beta chains presented below share a single source sample, sequenced in a study of T-cell reconstitution after alpha-beta-depleted transplantation in children. Researchers prepared the TCRbeta library using unique molecular identifiers, the study reports. TCRdb reanalysed the PCR reads using MiXCR and keeps one entry per CDR3 protein. The sample has 300,000 to 400,000 distinct CDR3 sequences; 10% to 15% are singletons. This sample comprised PBMCs, obtained from the stem cell graft. All receptors derive from a human donor who donated a stem cell graft to a child with Fanconi anemia.

This clonotype came up many times. The chain recombines TRBV6-2 or TRBV6-3 with TRBJ1-1, with D possibly matching TRBD1 (5 bases). Trimming pared 2 bases from V and 1 base from J, leaving 8 bases between. CDR3 size: 14 residues. Germline CDR1 and CDR2: MNHEY and SVGEGT. The DNA for the CDR3 is TGTGCCAGCAGTTACAGGGGCGGGAACACTGAAGCTTTCTTT. As protein: CASSYRGGNTEAFF.

This clonotype has at least ten counts. The chain joins TRBV11-2 to TRBJ2-1; D possibly corresponds to TRBD1 (5 bases). CDR1 and CDR2 from the germline V gene are SGHAT and FQNNGV. The CDR3 is 14 amino acids. V was pared by 2 bases and J by 3 bases, with 8 bases between. For the CDR3, the DNA is TGTGCCAGCAGCTTACAGGGTTTCTACAATGAGCAGTTCTTC. Protein: CASSLQGFYNEQFF.

The chain links TRBV7-2 to TRBJ2-3, with D perhaps matching TRBD2 (6 bases). The CDR3 consists of 15 residues. The V gene lost 1 base and the J gene lost 5 bases, with 13 bases spanning the gap. From germline, CDR1 is SGHTA and CDR2 FQGNSA. The CDR3 sequence is CASSLVGLAQDTQYF. DNA for the CDR3: TGTGCCAGCAGCTTAGTGGGTCTAGCGCAAGATACGCAGTATTTT. The full variable domain, its missing parts supplied by reference TRBV7-2 and TRBJ2-3, is GAGVSQSPSNKVTEKGKDVELRCDPISGHTALYWYRQSLGQGLEFLIYFQGNSAPDKSGLPSDRFSAERTGGSVSTLTIQRTQQEDSAVYLCASSLVGLAQDTQYFGPGTRLTVL.

The V call is TRBV10-3, the J call TRBJ1-1, with 7 nucleotides matching TRBD1. V shed 0 bases, J shed 1 base, and the junction held 5 bases outside the gene matches. This CDR3 has 16 amino acids. Germline V gene sequence: CDR1 ENHRY, CDR2 SYGVKD. CDR3 bases: TGTGCCATCAGTGAGTCGTCGGGACAGACGAACACTGAAGCTTTCTTT. Translating it yields CAISESSGQTNTEAFF.

This clonotype was recorded at least ten times. V is TRBV10-3 and J is TRBJ2-7; the D gene is possibly TRBD1 (6 bases). CDR1 is ENHRY, CDR2 SYGVKD, per germline. V lost 6 bases to trimming and J lost 5 bases, with 8 bases between them. The CDR3 has 11 residues. In DNA form, the CDR3 reads TGTGCCATCAGACAGGGCGACGAGCAGTACGTC. This codes for CAIRQGDEQYV.

This clonotype was picked up a small number of times. J is TRBJ2-1 and V is TRBV11-2; D might be TRBD2 (6 bases). V was shortened by 5 bases and J by 6 bases, with 11 bases between the two germline ends. Germline V gene sequence: CDR1 SGHAT, CDR2 FQNNGV. The CDR3 has 13 amino acids. CDR3 sequence (DNA): TGTGCCAGCAGCCGGGGACTGGGCAATGAGCAGTTCTTC. Protein product: CASSRGLGNEQFF.

In this sample, this clonotype turned up a few times. This chain connects TRBV4-2 to TRBJ2-3; D call uncertain. Germline CDR1 LGHNA, CDR2 YNFKEQ. CDR3 size: 17 residues. The V end lost 0 bases, the J end lost 1 base, and 14 bases lay between the germline ends. The CDR3 bases are TGTGCCAGCAGCCAAGATTGGGCGTATGGAGGCACAGATACGCAGTATTTT. Its translation: CASSQDWAYGGTDTQYF.

This clonotype was detected ten times or more. The rearrangement links TRBV4-3 to TRBJ2-2; D tentatively reads TRBD1 or TRBD2 (6 bases each). V gave up 1 base and J gave up 6 bases, with 9 bases separating them. Looked up from germline, CDR1 is LGHNA and CDR2 is YSLEER. The CDR3 covers 14 residues. The CDR3, as DNA: TGCGCCAGCAGCCAAGTGGGGGGCGCCGGGGAGCTGTTTTTT. It translates to CASSQVGGAGELFF.

The chain joins TRBV20-1 to TRBJ2-3; 12 bases line up with TRBD2. Losses at the gene ends were 1 base for V and 3 bases for J; bases not matched to a gene: 14. From germline, CDR1 is DFQATT and CDR2 SNEGSKA (reference sequence). The CDR3 runs to 19 residues. The CDR3 here is CSARGLRGLAGMVTDTQYF. Written as DNA, the CDR3 is TGCAGTGCTAGAGGCCTAAGAGGACTAGCGGGAATGGTGACAGATACGCAGTATTTT.

This clonotype was observed a few times. V and J are TRBV13 and TRBJ2-7; 7 bases are a match to TRBD1. Germline CDR1 PRHDT, CDR2 FYEKMQ (reference sequence). The V and J ends lost 5 bases and 0 bases, in that order; junction bases with no gene match: 10. The CDR3 loop spans 16 amino acids. The CDR3 DNA is TGTGCCAGCAGCCCTAGCCAGGACAGGAGCTCCTACGAGCAGTACTTC. Its protein is CASSPSQDRSSYEQYF.

V gene TRBV28 combines with J gene TRBJ1-2; the D is unclear. The CDR3 consists of 13 residues. V dropped 7 bases and J dropped 6 bases, with 15 bases sitting between them. Germline V CDR1 and CDR2: MDHEN, SYDVKM. CDR3: CASTPIRKDGYTF. DNA for the CDR3: TGTGCCAGCACCCCCATACGGAAGGATGGCTACACCTTC.

The V gene is TRBV4-2, the J gene TRBJ2-1, with TRBD2 matching 7 bases. Germline V gene lookup returns CDR1 LGHNA and CDR2 YNFKEQ. The CDR3 consists of 14 residues. The V segment lost 3 bases and the J segment 8 bases; nucleotides outside the gene matches: 7. In DNA form, the CDR3 reads TGTGCCAGCAGCCACGGGGGAGGGATCGATGAGCAGTTCTTC. As protein: CASSHGGGIDEQFF.

To note about this clonotype: With a much larger clone just one base away, this may be a read error. The chain couples TRBV7-2 to TRBJ1-1, with D hard to call. There are 15 residues in the CDR3. The germline V gene has CDR1 SGHTA and CDR2 FQGNSA. In nucleotides, the CDR3 is TGTGCCAGCTACTATGAACCGCAGATGAACATTGAAGCTTTCTTT. The encoded protein is CASYYEPQMNIEAFF.